This T cell receptor beta chain originates from a study of shared clonotypes between healthy human individuals (dated by TCRdb to about 2020). A note on the overall study: A few men and a couple of women, aged 18 to 49 years, made up the cohort. For each donor, three plates each were used for CD4 naive and CD4 memory, two plates were used for CD8 naive, and one plate was used for CD8 memory. The study deeply sequenced blood TCR repertoires of about 5 healthy adults to estimate repertoire size and the extent of clonotype sharing between individuals. Different laboratories and diverse techniques were used to prepare libraries and sequence TCR repertoires, to increase sequencing depth and limit assay-specific biases. Per donor, leukapheresis produced somewhere between about 0.94 and 9 billion PBMCs. Study-wide conclusions, independent of this receptor: Sampling was restricted to blood, and TCR repertoires in tissue are likely to differ from TCR repertoires in blood. Based on pairwise subsampling, the degree of clonotype sharing among donors was expected to be affected by sequencing depth. The small number of donors limited the genetic and exposure-history diversity represented. Compared with non-shared clonotypes, the clonotypes found in all four sorted-subset donors had higher generation probabilities. When several donors were compared, the shared fraction of clonotypes was about 5.2% for naive CD4, approximately 3.3% for naive CD8, 2% to 2.5% for memory CD4, and roughly 0.43% for memory CD8. Incomplete sequencing was indicated by rarefaction of sorted-subset datasets, despite the large sequencing depth. Naive subsets generally had larger estimated clonotype richness than memory subsets did.

The CDR3 has 12 amino acids, counting the end cysteine and phenylalanine. Only the CDR3 DNA stays, 36 bases, in frame from base 1. Via the germline V gene (reference sequence), CDR1 is SGHAT and CDR2 FQDESV. V loses 5 bases of germline sequence and J loses 3 bases, and the interval between the two ends is 8 bases. The donors were healthy, HIV-negative adults who had no recently reported acute infections or vaccinations. Only Caucasian adults living in Nashville, Tennessee, USA were represented among the donors. CD4+ T cells were enriched by magnetic negative selection; naive cells were then positively selected on CD45RA, and the negative fraction formed the memory subset. After blood collection by leukapheresis, PBMCs were isolated using Ficoll-Histopaque density gradient centrifugation and then cryopreserved in the vapor phase of liquid nitrogen. Analytical flow cytometry was used to check the purity and quantity of every magnetically sorted T cell population. From each sorted fraction, genomic DNA was isolated and quantified by UV absorbance on a Nanodrop 2000c.

Using the deep immunoSEQ assay, multiplex PCR amplified TCR CDR3 regions from genomic DNA. Genomic DNA extracted from each cell subset was distributed evenly over all wells of several immunoSEQ 96-well plates, and each plate served as one replicate. Each replicate PCR for sorted subsets received approximately 200 ng genomic DNA, equal to tens of thousands of T cell genomes. Purified libraries were measured with a Qubit 3.0 fluorometer, size-checked on a Bioanalyzer 2100, and measured again with the KAPA Library Quantification kit. Each immunoSEQ 96-well plate was sequenced on its own single-read 150-cycle Illumina NextSeq 550 flow cell. In the source study's methods: Because the immunoSEQ output held only junctional sequences and lacked quality scores, the filtering could not match the filtering applied to full-length reads. Sequences were annotated with PyIR, a Python wrapper for IgBLAST v1.9, using IMGT germline references to assign V/J genes and CDR3. Reads were filtered out if the reads had weak V/J assignments (E-value above 1e-6), no CDR3, stop codons, out-of-frame junctions, or ambiguous translated residues. V3J clonotypes were defined as sequences sharing the same inferred V gene, J gene, and CDR3 amino acid sequence. The percentage overlap between two repertoires was calculated by dividing the number of shared unique clonotypes by the size of the smaller repertoire. RTK rarefaction, the Chao1 estimator, and Recon v2.1 estimates of unobserved clonotypes were used to assess repertoire richness. Generation probabilities for all TCRbeta clonotypes obtained by the gDNA method from a few donors were computed using OLGA. This immuneACCESS table, as held by TCRdb, lists in-frame sequences with V and J called but not all clones. Of the missing ones, under half trace to an unresolved V gene in checked studies; the others have no known cause. V and J calls and clone size follow that table, whereas D and trimming were derived from the DNA. The sample table shows over 700,000 clones, and 72% are seen once. The ten largest clones take up more than 1.5% of the sample.

In the case of this clone: Its target antigen remains unknown. Per-nucleotide qualities are absent, and no much larger clonotype sits a single base away.

Input material: memory CD4+ T cells sorted from blood. The cell subset or site label corresponds to: CD45RA-negative fraction. This chain is built from TRBV11-1 and TRBJ2-7, and possibly TRBD1, on 6 matching bases. This receptor was identified in a woman younger than 45 in good health. In nucleotide form, the sequence is TGTGCCAGCAGCCAACAGGGCTACGAGCAGTACTTC. Its protein reads: CASSQQGYEQYF.